A selection of T cell receptor beta chains follows, all from one sample in a study of T cell repertoires in cytomegalovirus infection. TCRdb itself ran the reads through MiXCR, one entry per CDR3 protein. The table has approximately 700,000 distinct CDR3 sequences, 35% to 45% seen once. The sample taken for sequencing was PBMCs. The receptors stem from a human donor in good health (CMV status not recorded). Some clones in this sample may be carry-over from other donors' samples. Each CDR3 is given with its conserved first and last residue. The order of the fields is J gene, V gene, clone size, D gene, CDR3 DNA, CDR3 protein. A D gene is named only where the DNA matches it firmly. Some rows mark clone size as missing; the rest say once, few, many or name a class of expanded clone.

J gene: TRBJ1-6; V gene: TRBV7-8; clone size: few; D gene: .; CDR3 DNA: TGTGCCAGCAGCCCTCGACCGGTCTCCTATAATTCACCCCTCCACTTT; CDR3 protein: CASSPRPVSYNSPLHF
J gene: TRBJ2-5; V gene: TRBV7-2; clone size: few; D gene: .; CDR3 DNA: TGTGCCAGCAGCTCATTAAGGGGGGACTCCGGGGGGGAGACCCAGTACTTC; CDR3 protein: CASSSLRGDSGGETQYF
J gene: TRBJ1-5; V gene: TRBV10-3; clone size: .; D gene: TRBD1; CDR3 DNA: TGTGCCATCAGTGGAGGACAGGGTAATTTAGCCCAGCATTTT; CDR3 protein: CAISGGQGNLAQHF
J gene: TRBJ2-1; V gene: TRBV20-1; clone size: .; D gene: .; CDR3 DNA: TGCAGTGCTAGAGGGAACATCAATGAGCAGTTCTTC; CDR3 protein: CSARGNINEQFF
J gene: TRBJ1-4; V gene: TRBV15; clone size: few; D gene: .; CDR3 DNA: TGTGCCACCAGCAGAGATCTCAGGGTTAATGAAAAACTGTTTTTT; CDR3 protein: CATSRDLRVNEKLFF
J gene: TRBJ2-2; V gene: TRBV29-1; clone size: .; D gene: .; CDR3 DNA: TGCAGCGTGGGGGTAGCAGGAGGGAACACCGGGGAGCTGTTTTTT; CDR3 protein: CSVGVAGGNTGELFF
J gene: TRBJ2-1; V gene: TRBV7-8; clone size: few; D gene: TRBD2; CDR3 DNA: TGTGCCAGCAGCCCGGGACTGGTAGCGGGACACCCTAATGAGCAGTTCTTC; CDR3 protein: CASSPGLVAGHPNEQFF
J gene: TRBJ1-2; V gene: TRBV15; clone size: few; D gene: .; CDR3 DNA: TGTGCCACCAGCAGACCTGAGGATGGGGGTGGACGGGGCTACACCTTC; CDR3 protein: CATSRPEDGGGRGYTF
J gene: TRBJ1-2; V gene: TRBV7-9; clone size: .; D gene: TRBD1; CDR3 DNA: TGTGCCAGCAGACCAGCCGGGACAGGGGCTAACTATGGCTACACCTTC; CDR3 protein: CASRPAGTGANYGYTF
J gene: TRBJ1-2; V gene: TRBV7-8; clone size: many; D gene: .; CDR3 DNA: TGTGCCAGCAGCTTAGTTTCAGGAGCTAACTATGGCTACACCTTC; CDR3 protein: CASSLVSGANYGYTF
J gene: TRBJ2-4; V gene: TRBV25-1; clone size: few; D gene: TRBD1; CDR3 DNA: TGTGCCAGCAGTGCATCAATCATCGGGACAGAATGGGTTGTAGCCAAAAACATTCAGTACTTC; CDR3 protein: CASSASIIGTEWVVAKNIQYF
J gene: TRBJ2-7; V gene: TRBV6-5; clone size: .; D gene: .; CDR3 DNA: TGTGCCAGCAGTTACTCAGCGAATCTCCTGGAGCAGTACTTC; CDR3 protein: CASSYSANLLEQYF
J gene: TRBJ2-7; V gene: TRBV28; clone size: few; D gene: TRBD1; CDR3 DNA: TGTGCCAGCAACGCAATCGGGACAGGGGGGCACTACGAGCAGTACTTC; CDR3 protein: CASNAIGTGGHYEQYF
J gene: TRBJ2-7; V gene: TRBV20-1; clone size: .; D gene: TRBD2; CDR3 DNA: TGCAGTGCTAGAGATAGGACTAGCGCCCTTCCCGGGTGGGAGCAGTACTTC; CDR3 protein: CSARDRTSALPGWEQYF
J gene: TRBJ2-7; V gene: TRBV20-1; clone size: .; D gene: .; CDR3 DNA: TGCAGTGCGCACAGGGCGACGTCCTACGAGCAGTACTTC; CDR3 protein: CSAHRATSYEQYF
J gene: TRBJ2-5; V gene: TRBV28; clone size: .; D gene: .; CDR3 DNA: TGTGCCAGCAGTTTGATTCTTGAGAGGACCCAGTACTTC; CDR3 protein: CASSLILERTQYF
J gene: TRBJ2-5; V gene: TRBV27; clone size: .; D gene: TRBD1; CDR3 DNA: TGTGCCAGCAGTGTGGACAGGGGACAAGAGACCCAGTACTTC; CDR3 protein: CASSVDRGQETQYF
J gene: TRBJ2-1; V gene: TRBV11-3; clone size: .; D gene: .; CDR3 DNA: TGTGCCAGCAGCCCGGAGAGCTCCTACAATGAGCCGTTCTTC; CDR3 protein: CASSPESSYNEPFF
J gene: TRBJ2-7; V gene: TRBV28; clone size: .; D gene: .; CDR3 DNA: TGTGCCAGCAGTTTAGTCGGACAATACGAGCAGTACTTC; CDR3 protein: CASSLVGQYEQYF
J gene: TRBJ2-7; V gene: TRBV4-1; clone size: many; D gene: .; CDR3 DNA: TGCGCCAGCAGCCAAGTAGGGGACTACGAGCAGTACTTC; CDR3 protein: CASSQVGDYEQYF
J gene: TRBJ2-1; V gene: TRBV7-4; clone size: .; D gene: .; CDR3 DNA: TGTGCCAGCAGCGCGCGGGACTTTATCTCCTACAATGAGCAGTTCTTC; CDR3 protein: CASSARDFISYNEQFF
J gene: TRBJ1-5; V gene: TRBV27; clone size: few; D gene: TRBD1; CDR3 DNA: TGTGCCAGCAGTTCCCTTCGGACAGGGGACCTAAATAGCAATCAGCCCCAGCATTTT; CDR3 protein: CASSSLRTGDLNSNQPQHF
J gene: TRBJ2-3; V gene: TRBV7-2; clone size: .; D gene: .; CDR3 DNA: TGTGCCAGCAGCGCAGCCGGTCTCGGTTGTCTGGATACGCAGTATTTT; CDR3 protein: CASSAAGLGCLDTQYF
J gene: TRBJ1-4; V gene: TRBV7-2; clone size: many; D gene: .; CDR3 DNA: TGTGCCAGCAGCTCGATAAGACGGACTCATAATGAAAAACTGTTTTTT; CDR3 protein: CASSSIRRTHNEKLFF
J gene: TRBJ2-3; V gene: TRBV11-2; clone size: .; D gene: TRBD2; CDR3 DNA: TGTGCCAGCAGTTTTAGCGGGAATGTAGGAGATACGCAGTATTTT; CDR3 protein: CASSFSGNVGDTQYF
J gene: TRBJ1-4; V gene: TRBV7-9; clone size: .; D gene: .; CDR3 DNA: TGTGCCAGCAGCTTAGTTGTGTCGGGATTGCTGTTTTTT; CDR3 protein: CASSLVVSGLLFF
J gene: TRBJ2-3; V gene: TRBV28; clone size: .; D gene: TRBD1; CDR3 DNA: TGTGCCAGCAGTTGGGACAGGGGCAACACAGATACGCAGTATTTT; CDR3 protein: CASSWDRGNTDTQYF
J gene: TRBJ2-7; V gene: TRBV20-1; clone size: .; D gene: .; CDR3 DNA: TGCAGTGCTAGACCTTCCGGGACTCCCATGGCGGAGCAGTACTTC; CDR3 protein: CSARPSGTPMAEQYF
J gene: TRBJ2-7; V gene: TRBV10-3; clone size: few; D gene: TRBD2; CDR3 DNA: TGTGCCATCAGTGGGACTAGCGGGGGACCCAACTCCTACGAGCAGTACTTC; CDR3 protein: CAISGTSGGPNSYEQYF
J gene: TRBJ2-7; V gene: TRBV20-1; clone size: .; D gene: TRBD1; CDR3 DNA: TGCAGTGCAGGACAAACCGGGACAGGGATCTACGAGCAGTACTTC; CDR3 protein: CSAGQTGTGIYEQYF
J gene: TRBJ2-7; V gene: TRBV5-4; clone size: .; D gene: .; CDR3 DNA: TGTGCCAGCAGCCGCCTAGGTACCTACGAGCAGTACTTC; CDR3 protein: CASSRLGTYEQYF
J gene: TRBJ2-5; V gene: TRBV28; clone size: .; D gene: TRBD2; CDR3 DNA: TGTGCCAGCAGGCCAATTCGACTAGCGGGGGGTGGAGAGACCCAGTACTTC; CDR3 protein: CASRPIRLAGGGETQYF
J gene: TRBJ2-7; V gene: TRBV13; clone size: .; D gene: TRBD1; CDR3 DNA: TGTGCCAGCAGCTCGCGGAGGACAGGCTCCTACGAGCAGTACTTC; CDR3 protein: CASSSRRTGSYEQYF
J gene: TRBJ1-6; V gene: TRBV28; clone size: few; D gene: .; CDR3 DNA: TGTGCCAGCAGTTTATCATCGACCGCTGCTCCCCACTTT; CDR3 protein: CASSLSSTAAPHF
J gene: TRBJ2-5; V gene: TRBV5-1; clone size: few; D gene: TRBD2; CDR3 DNA: TGCGCCAGCAGCTCCGAAATGCCTAGCGGGAGGGAGACCCAGTACTTC; CDR3 protein: CASSSEMPSGRETQYF
J gene: TRBJ2-2; V gene: TRBV6-1; clone size: .; D gene: .; CDR3 DNA: TGTGCCAGCAGCCGCAGACAGGAGAACACCGGGGAGCTGTTTTTT; CDR3 protein: CASSRRQENTGELFF
J gene: TRBJ2-3; V gene: TRBV20-1; clone size: few; D gene: TRBD2; CDR3 DNA: TGCAGTGCCAGGACTAGCGGTCGGGGCACTAGCACAGATACGCAGTATTTT; CDR3 protein: CSARTSGRGTSTDTQYF
J gene: TRBJ2-7; V gene: TRBV28; clone size: .; D gene: TRBD1; CDR3 DNA: TGTGCCAGCAGTTCAATACGAAGGACAGGGGGCTCCGACGAGCAGTACTTC; CDR3 protein: CASSSIRRTGGSDEQYF
J gene: TRBJ2-7; V gene: TRBV5-1; clone size: .; D gene: .; CDR3 DNA: TGCGCCAGCAGCTTAGACTGTTCCTACGAGCAGTACTTC; CDR3 protein: CASSLDCSYEQYF
J gene: TRBJ2-3; V gene: TRBV6-1; clone size: .; D gene: .; CDR3 DNA: TGTGCCAGCAGACGACAGGAAGAAGATACGCAGTATTTT; CDR3 protein: CASRRQEEDTQYF
J gene: TRBJ2-7; V gene: TRBV7-2; clone size: .; D gene: TRBD1; CDR3 DNA: TGTGCCAGCAGCTCAGCCGGGACAGGCTACGAGCAGTACTTC; CDR3 protein: CASSSAGTGYEQYF
J gene: TRBJ1-1; V gene: TRBV7-3; clone size: few; D gene: .; CDR3 DNA: TGTGCCAGCAGCTTAATGGCCGTGCGGGGAACTGAAGCTTTCTTT; CDR3 protein: CASSLMAVRGTEAFF
J gene: TRBJ2-3; V gene: TRBV4-1; clone size: once; D gene: .; CDR3 DNA: TGCGCCAGCAGCCTACTGCCGACCCCTAGCACAGATACGCAGTATTTT; CDR3 protein: CASSLLPTPSTDTQYF
J gene: TRBJ1-5; V gene: TRBV29-1; clone size: few; D gene: .; CDR3 DNA: TGCAGCGTTGGCGGGGATCAGCCCCAGCATTTT; CDR3 protein: CSVGGDQPQHF
J gene: TRBJ2-3; V gene: TRBV19; clone size: .; D gene: .; CDR3 DNA: TGTGCCAGTAGTATATTCTGGGTCCAAATGAGCACAGATACGCAGTATTTT; CDR3 protein: CASSIFWVQMSTDTQYF
J gene: TRBJ1-6; V gene: TRBV14; clone size: .; D gene: .; CDR3 DNA: TGTGCCAACCCGGGGAATTCACCCCTCCACTTT; CDR3 protein: CANPGNSPLHF
J gene: TRBJ2-1; V gene: TRBV20-1; clone size: .; D gene: .; CDR3 DNA: TGCAGTGCTAGAGAGCGGGACTCCTACAATGAGCAGTTCTTC; CDR3 protein: CSARERDSYNEQFF
J gene: TRBJ1-5; V gene: TRBV7-8; clone size: many; D gene: .; CDR3 DNA: TGTGCCAGCAGCTTAGTGGCAGGGAGAGATCAGCCCCAGCATTTT; CDR3 protein: CASSLVAGRDQPQHF